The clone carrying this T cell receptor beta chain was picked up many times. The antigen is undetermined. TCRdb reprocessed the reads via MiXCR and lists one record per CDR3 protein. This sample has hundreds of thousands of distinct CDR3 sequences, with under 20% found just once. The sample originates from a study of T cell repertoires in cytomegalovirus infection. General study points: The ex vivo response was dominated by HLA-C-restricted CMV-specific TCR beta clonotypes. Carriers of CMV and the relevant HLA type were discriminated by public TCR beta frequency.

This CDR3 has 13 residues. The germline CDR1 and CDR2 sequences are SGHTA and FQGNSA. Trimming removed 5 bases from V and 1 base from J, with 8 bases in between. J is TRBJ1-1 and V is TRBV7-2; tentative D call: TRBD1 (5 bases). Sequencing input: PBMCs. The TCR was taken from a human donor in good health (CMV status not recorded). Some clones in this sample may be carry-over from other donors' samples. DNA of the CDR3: TGTGCCAGCAGCCGGGGCCCGAACACTGAAGCTTTCTTT. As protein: CASSRGPNTEAFF.